This paragraph covers one TCR beta chain sequence. The data were taken from a study of T cells in Graves' hyperthyroidism and ophthalmopathy. Using RNA transcripts as the source, TCR beta CDR3 regions were amplified. The TCR CDR3 first-round RT-PCR relied on the HTBI primer set. TCRdb reprocessed the multiplex PCR reads with MiXCR, giving one entry per CDR3 protein. The sample includes 660,000 or so distinct CDR3 sequences, just under 45% of them seen just once. The CDR3 is made up of 14 amino acids. The germline V gene has CDR1 SGHTA and CDR2 FQGTGA. V lost 5 bases, J lost 7 bases, and 7 bases stayed unmatched. Pregnant or lactating patients were excluded, as were those with uncontrolled infection or other autoimmune disease. Each diagnosis drew on symptoms, thyroxine, TRAb, thyroid ultrasound and orbital computed tomography findings.

This clonotype was sampled from an adult man with Graves' disease, either hyperthyroidism or ophthalmopathy (not recorded which). The rearrangement links TRBV7-3 to TRBJ2-2, with 7 nucleotides matching TRBD1. Specimen: peripheral blood or thyroid tissue (not recorded which). The CDR3 bases are TGTGCCAGCAGCGGCACAGGGGTGGGCGGGGAGCTGTTTTTT. Translation: CASSGTGVGGELFF.